This T cell receptor beta chain was recorded in a study of T cell changes during pregnancy in multiple sclerosis. The CDR3 is 16 residues long. Germline trimming cut 6 bases from V and 7 bases from J; bases unmatched to any gene: 13. The germline CDR1 and CDR2 sequences are LNHDA and SQIVND (reference sequence). Profiling relied on immunoSEQ multiplex PCR, and the TCRdb table lists in-frame clones only, not all of them. This sample has 65,000 to 90,000 clones, with approximately 91% found just once. The sequence came from a female donor with multiple sclerosis, enrolled in a pregnancy study. The specimen was peripheral blood, collected in the first trimester of pregnancy. V usage is TRBV19 and J usage is TRBJ2-1; 9 nucleotides match TRBD2. The CDR3 loop reads CASSRLAGGKGNEQFF. The CDR3 DNA reads TGTGCCAGTAGCCGGCTCGCGGGGGGGAAGGGAAATGAGCAGTTCTTC.